This T cell receptor (beta chain) is from a study of blood T cell repertoires in COVID-19. Categorization into cohorts depended on clinical history that participants reported. Germline CDR1 is MNHEY and CDR2 is SMNVEV (reference sequence). V lost 6 bases and J 3 bases, leaving 8 bases between the germline ends. This CDR3 has 13 residues. Here immunoSEQ multiplex PCR was the method, and the copy in TCRdb shows in-frame clones only, minus some. The top ten hold approximately 6% of the sample, which has more than 110,000 clones, roughly three quarters seen once. This clone was picked up a small number of times.

The chain recombines TRBV27 with TRBJ2-2; D might be TRBD1 (6 bases). This receptor was identified in a woman aged 50 to 60 who had recovered from COVID-19. Sequencing input: PBMCs or T cells enriched from blood (not recorded which). CDR3 region: CASSNRDTGELFF. CDR3 bases: TGTGCCAGCAGCAACAGGGACACCGGGGAGCTGTTTTTT.